This T cell receptor (beta chain) was captured by sequencing in a study of T cells after somatic rescue of genetic block. Here immunoSEQ multiplex PCR was the method, and the copy in TCRdb shows in-frame clones only, minus some. The sample records about 72,000 clones, approximately 91% being singletons. V trimming: 0 bases; J trimming: 7 bases; junction bases outside the gene matches: 8. The CDR3 is made up of 16 amino acids. Per the germline V gene, CDR1 is LGHNA and CDR2 is YSLEER. The sequenced sample was peripheral blood mononuclear cells (PBMCs). This chain uses TRBV4-3 with TRBJ2-3; 9 nucleotides align to TRBD1. The TCR was taken from a young man. CDR3 nucleotide sequence: TGCGCCAGCAGCCAAGATCCGGGACAGGGAGGATATACGCAGTATTTT. Translated, it gives CASSQDPGQGGYTQYF.